The source of this T cell receptor (beta chain) is a study of T cell repertoires in cytomegalovirus infection. Overall study: A matching HLA type, together with CMV infection, was signaled by public TCR beta signatures.

This clonotype has a handful of counts. What it recognizes is unknown. Per the germline V gene, CDR1 is MNHEY and CDR2 is SMNVEV (reference sequence). The CDR3 is 20 residues long. V was shortened by 1 base and J by 4 bases, with 26 bases between the two germline ends. TCRdb fed the reads into MiXCR, producing one record per CDR3 protein. Among hundreds of thousands of distinct CDR3 sequences listed, roughly 30% were seen once. The specimen was cultured CD8+ T cells from PBMCs, collected from culture after CMV antigen stimulation. The receptor's source is a human donor in good health (CMV status not recorded). Some clones in this sample may be carry-over from other donors' samples. The rearrangement links TRBV27 to TRBJ2-1; D is possibly TRBD2 (5 bases). The CDR3 DNA sequence: TGTGCCAGCAGTTTATTCCCTCCCCGGGTGTCCAGCGGCCTTTACAATGAGCAGTTCTTC. Its protein is CASSLFPPRVSSGLYNEQFF.